The source of this T cell receptor beta chain is a study of beta chain features in type 1 diabetes. Study-level results: Moderately but significantly shorter TCRB CDR3s were found in Type 1 diabetes patients in all four CD4+ subsets.

Trimming pared 0 bases from V and 3 bases from J, leaving 13 bases between. The CDR3 loop spans 15 amino acids. Germline V gene data show CDR1 as GTSNPN and CDR2 as SVGIG (reference sequence). TCRB transcripts that were expressed got sequenced, as all of the isolated RNA had been reverse transcribed. Sequencing was performed with immunoSEQ multiplex PCR; in TCRdb, only in-frame clones are kept and a portion is missing. The sample lists approximately 16,000 clones; around 70% were seen once. Comment on this clone: As yet, its antigen is unknown.

Cells sorted by CD45RO/CCR7/CD25/CD127/CD95/CD27 comprised CD4+ naive, central memory, regulatory and stem cell-like memory cells. This receptor was identified in a man aged 25 to 40 with type 1 diabetes. This chain connects TRBV30 to TRBJ2-3; tentatively, D is TRBD2 (6 bases). Sequencing was carried out using stem cell memory CD4+ T cells from blood. The CDR3 bases are TGTGCCTGGAGTGTCTTAGGCGGGGAAACAGATACGCAGTATTTT. Translating it yields CAWSVLGGETDTQYF.